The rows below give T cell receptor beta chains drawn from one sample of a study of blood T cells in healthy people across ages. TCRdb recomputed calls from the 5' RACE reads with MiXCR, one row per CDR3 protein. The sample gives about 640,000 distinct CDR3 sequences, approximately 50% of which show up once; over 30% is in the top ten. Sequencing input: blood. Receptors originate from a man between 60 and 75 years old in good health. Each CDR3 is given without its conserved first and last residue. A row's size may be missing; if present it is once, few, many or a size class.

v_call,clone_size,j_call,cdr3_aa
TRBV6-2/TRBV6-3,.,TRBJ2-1,ASSYPARTSWAGNQF
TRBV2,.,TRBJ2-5,ASSEREKQY
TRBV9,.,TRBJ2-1,ASSVFFTGKHEQF
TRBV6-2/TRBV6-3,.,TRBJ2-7,AARRESRDRGLSRKY
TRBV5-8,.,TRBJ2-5,ASSLVGWGKPQETQY
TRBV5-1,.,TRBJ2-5,ASSASLRTKETQY
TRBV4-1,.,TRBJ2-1,ASRGDTVVVGEQF
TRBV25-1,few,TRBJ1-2,ASSEQGYGYT
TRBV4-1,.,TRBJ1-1,ASSHDRDIDTEAF
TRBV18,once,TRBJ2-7,ASSPFGSGSSYEQY
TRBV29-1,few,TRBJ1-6,SARTGIADNSPLH
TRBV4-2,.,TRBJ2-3,ASSQDLVRGAVGDTQY
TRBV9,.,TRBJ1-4,ASSSRTGGGVSEKLF
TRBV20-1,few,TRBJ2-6,SASRWEKANVLT
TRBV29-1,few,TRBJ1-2,SVGQGQWSYT
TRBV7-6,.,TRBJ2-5,ASSLFSRQETQY
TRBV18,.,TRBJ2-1,ASSEGRAVNEQF
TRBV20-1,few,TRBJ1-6,SARGFSDNSPLH
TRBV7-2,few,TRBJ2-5,ASSLGRRTQETQY
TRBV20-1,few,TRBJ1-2,SARDLGFDYGYT
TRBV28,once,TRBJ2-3,ASSFPSKQY
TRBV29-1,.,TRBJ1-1,SADEGSGNTEAF
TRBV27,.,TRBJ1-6,AAARAQGGSPLH
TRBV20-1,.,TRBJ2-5,SAGEGLAQETQY
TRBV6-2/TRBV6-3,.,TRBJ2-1,ASSRQVYNEQF
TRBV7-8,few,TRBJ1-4,ASSLLRGPGNEKLF
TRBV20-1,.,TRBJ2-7,SARGGTVPLEQY
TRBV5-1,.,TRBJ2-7,ASSRTGTASSSYEQY
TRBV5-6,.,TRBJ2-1,ASSNDNSYNEQF
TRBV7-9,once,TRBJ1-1,ASSPIAGSFSTEAF
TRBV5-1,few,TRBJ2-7,ASSAGLAGDYEQY
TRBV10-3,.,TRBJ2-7,AITPGGQSYEQY
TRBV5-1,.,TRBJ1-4,ASSRWQGNEKLF
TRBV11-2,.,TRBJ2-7,ASSLGAHGGNEQY
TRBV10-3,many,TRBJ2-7,AISRGSYEQY
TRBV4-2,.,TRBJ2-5,ASSHGAPAKTQY
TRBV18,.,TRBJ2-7,ASSAGAVSYEQY